This T cell receptor (beta chain) was recorded in a study of T cells in Graves' hyperthyroidism and ophthalmopathy. The overall study: Peripheral blood collection took place at initial diagnosis, before any treatment. The study, taken as a whole, reports: By a 13 V-J model, ophthalmopathy was set apart from stable hyperthyroidism.

RNA transcripts were the template for amplifying TCR beta CDR3 regions. Primed by the HTBI set, a first-round RT-PCR was run on the TCR CDR3. TCRdb processed the multiplex PCR reads anew with MiXCR; each CDR3 protein has one entry. The profile covers about 480,000 distinct CDR3 sequences, with around a quarter appearing a single time and 11% taken by the ten largest. Of note for this clonotype: Its cognate antigen is unknown.

The CDR3 extends over 14 amino acids. V was shortened by 3 bases and J by 0 bases, with 8 bases between the two germline ends. Sequenced material: blood. The chain employs TRBV12-3 or TRBV12-4 and TRBJ1-2; D uncertain. The sequence was obtained from a young woman with Graves' ophthalmopathy. The CDR3 sequence: CASSLTATNYGYTF. The CDR3 DNA is TGTGCCAGCAGTTTGACCGCTACTAACTATGGCTACACCTTC.